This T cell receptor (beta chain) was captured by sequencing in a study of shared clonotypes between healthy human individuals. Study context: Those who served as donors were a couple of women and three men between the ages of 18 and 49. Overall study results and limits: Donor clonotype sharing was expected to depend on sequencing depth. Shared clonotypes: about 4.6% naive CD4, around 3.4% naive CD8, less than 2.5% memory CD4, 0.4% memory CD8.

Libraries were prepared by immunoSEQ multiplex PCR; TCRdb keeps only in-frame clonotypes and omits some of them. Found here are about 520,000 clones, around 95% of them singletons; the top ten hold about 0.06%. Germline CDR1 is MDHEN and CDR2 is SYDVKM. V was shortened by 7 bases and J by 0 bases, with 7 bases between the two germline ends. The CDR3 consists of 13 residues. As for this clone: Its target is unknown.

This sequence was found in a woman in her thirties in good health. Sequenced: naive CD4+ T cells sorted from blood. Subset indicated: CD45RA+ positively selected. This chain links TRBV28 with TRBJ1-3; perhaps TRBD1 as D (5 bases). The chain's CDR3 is CASTQGSGNTIYF. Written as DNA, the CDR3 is TGTGCCAGCACCCAGGGCTCTGGAAACACCATATATTTT.